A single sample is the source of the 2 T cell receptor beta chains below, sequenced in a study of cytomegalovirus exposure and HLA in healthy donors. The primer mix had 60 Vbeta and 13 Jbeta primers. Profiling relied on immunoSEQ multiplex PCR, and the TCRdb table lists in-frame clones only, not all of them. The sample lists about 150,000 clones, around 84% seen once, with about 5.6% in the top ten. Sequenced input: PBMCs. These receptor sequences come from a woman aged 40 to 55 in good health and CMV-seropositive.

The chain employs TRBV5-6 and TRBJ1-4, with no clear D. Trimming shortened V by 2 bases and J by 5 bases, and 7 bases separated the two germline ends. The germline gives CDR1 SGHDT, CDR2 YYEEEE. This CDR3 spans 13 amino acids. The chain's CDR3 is CASSLGGNEKLFF. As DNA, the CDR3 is TGTGCCAGCAGCTTAGGCGGGAATGAAAAACTGTTTTTT.

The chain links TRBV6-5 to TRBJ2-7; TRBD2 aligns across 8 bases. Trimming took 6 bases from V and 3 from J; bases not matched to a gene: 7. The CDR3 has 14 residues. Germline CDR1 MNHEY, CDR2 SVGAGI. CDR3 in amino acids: CASSPYGTSYEQYF. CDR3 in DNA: TGTGCCAGCAGCCCCTACGGGACTAGCTACGAGCAGTACTTC.